This T cell receptor beta chain was retrieved from a study of blood T cell repertoires in COVID-19. Study-wide context: Samples came from the United States, Italy and Spain, spanning acute and convalescent COVID-19. Sample material is recorded as cDNA or gDNA derived from T cells, B-cell-depleted T cells, or PBMCs.

Original processing methods: Estimated nucleated cell counts came from reference gene primer amplification. TCRdb keeps only in-frame clones here, not all; method: immunoSEQ multiplex PCR. V and J calls and clone size are those listed in that table; D and trimming were worked out from the DNA. This sample carries about 670,000 clones, more than 80% of them seen once, and the ten largest clones take approximately 0.25%. Germline-derived CDR1 and CDR2 are MGHRA and YSYEKL. This CDR3 is built from 14 residues. Trimming stripped 0 bases from V and 3 bases from J, with 8 bases between. The sequencing input was peripheral blood. This chain links TRBV4-1 with TRBJ1-1; weak D call: TRBD1 (5 bases). This sequence originates from a woman younger than 30 with acute or convalescent COVID-19. The CDR3 bases are TGCGCCAGCAGCCAAGAACAGGACCACACTGAAGCTTTCTTT. Protein product: CASSQEQDHTEAFF.